These 27 T cell receptor beta chains originate from one sample sequenced in a study of cytotoxic CD8 clonotypes in ibrutinib-treated CLL. Profiling relied on immunoSEQ multiplex PCR, and the TCRdb table lists in-frame clones only, not all of them. Here the sample spans about 160,000 clones, about 80% being singletons. The sample in question was PBMCs, obtained after 12 months of ibrutinib treatment. The receptors shown here come from a human donor with chronic lymphocytic leukemia.

This clone turned up a few times. The gene calls are TRBV7-2 and TRBJ2-2, with 9 bases aligning to TRBD2. Germline V gives CDR1 SGHTA, CDR2 FQGNSA. The V gene end was trimmed by 4 bases and the J gene end by 1 base; junction bases not matched to a gene: 4. The CDR3 contains 16 residues. The CDR3 DNA reads TGTGCCAGCAGCTCCCAAGCGGGGGGGAACACCGGGGAGCTGTTTTTT. This codes for CASSSQAGGNTGELFF.

The count of this clone is one. The chain uses TRBV4-2 and TRBJ2-3; 7 nucleotides align to TRBD1. Trimming at V came to 0 bases and at J to 4 bases, leaving 7 bases not matched to a gene. This CDR3 has 16 residues. CDR1 LGHNA and CDR2 YNFKEQ come from the germline V gene. The CDR3 here is CASSQEGQPKADTQYF. CDR3 nucleotides: TGTGCCAGCAGCCAAGAGGGACAGCCAAAGGCAGATACGCAGTATTTT.

The genes are TRBV7-9 and TRBJ1-3; 8 positions agree with TRBD1. After removal of 5 bases from V and 3 bases from J, the junction contained 9 bases not matched to a gene. The germline gives CDR1 SEHNR, CDR2 FQNEAQ (reference sequence). The CDR3 is made up of 16 amino acids. CDR3 region: CASSLDRALLGNTIYF. As DNA, the CDR3 is TGTGCCAGCAGCCTGGACAGGGCCCTCCTTGGAAACACCATATATTTT.

This rearrangement joins TRBV12-5 to TRBJ2-1; D possibly corresponds to TRBD2 (5 bases). CDR3 length equals 14 residues. V lost 2 bases and J lost 7, with 12 bases in between. The germline CDR1 and CDR2 sequences are LGHNT and FRNRAP. The CDR3 bases are TGTGCTAGTGGTTTGACACTAGGCGGAAATGAGCAGTTCTTC. This sequence encodes CASGLTLGGNEQFF.

This chain joins TRBV2 and TRBJ2-7; 7 bases are a match to TRBD1. The CDR3 is made up of 13 amino acids. J gave up 7 bases and V 5 bases, and 8 bases lay outside the gene matches. Germline V gene data show CDR1 as SNHLY and CDR2 as FYNNEI. The CDR3 here is CASSRQGLMEQYF. The DNA for the CDR3 is TGTGCCAGCAGTAGACAGGGTTTAATGGAGCAGTACTTC. The complete variable domain, with remaining parts taken from reference TRBV2 and TRBJ2-7, reads EPEVTQTPSHQVTQMGQEVILRCVPISNHLYFYWYRQILGQKVEFLVSFYNNEISEKSEIFDDQFSVERPDGSNFTLKIRSTKLEDSAMYFCASSRQGLMEQYFGPGTRLTVT.

The chain links TRBV6-5 to TRBJ1-5; 7 nucleotides match TRBD1. This CDR3 has 13 residues. The V segment lost 7 bases and the J segment 4 bases; nucleotides outside the gene matches: 4. CDR1 is MNHEY and CDR2 is SVGAGI in the germline V gene. The CDR3 loop reads CASKDRRNQPQHF. CDR3 in DNA: TGTGCCAGCAAGGACAGGAGAAATCAGCCCCAGCATTTT.

The chain recombines TRBV4-2 with TRBJ2-1, with TRBD1 matching 10 bases. The CDR3 totals 16 residues. Losses at the gene ends were 2 bases for V and 4 bases for J; bases not matched to a gene: 5. Germline loops: CDR1 LGHNA, CDR2 YNFKEQ. The CDR3 reads CASSQPTGGEYNEQFF. CDR3 nucleotides: TGTGCCAGCAGCCAACCGACAGGGGGCGAGTACAATGAGCAGTTCTTC.

In nucleotides, the CDR3 is TGTGCCAGCACGAACAACCTGGGGTACAATGAGCAGTTCTTC. It specifies CASTNNLGYNEQFF. This chain uses TRBV18 with TRBJ2-1; D uncertain. This CDR3 is 14 amino acids long. V lost 8 bases and J 4 bases, leaving 15 bases between the germline ends. CDR1 is KGHSH, CDR2 LQKENI, per germline.

The CDR3 region has the DNA TGTGCCAGCAGGCTGACAGGTGCCGCTAACTATGGCTACACCTTC. Residues: CASRLTGAANYGYTF. The V and J genes are TRBV28 and TRBJ1-2, with D maybe TRBD1 (6 bases). The CDR3 runs to 15 residues. Germline CDR1 reads MDHEN; CDR2 reads SYDVKM. V lost 6 bases, J lost 0 bases, and 14 bases lay in between.

The chain uses TRBV7-9 and TRBJ1-5; perhaps TRBD1 as D (6 bases). This CDR3 has 14 residues. V gave up 5 bases and J gave up 0 bases, with 8 bases separating them. CDR1 SEHNR and CDR2 FQNEAQ come from the germline V gene (reference sequence). In DNA, the CDR3 is TGTGCCAGCAGCGCGACAGGTAGCAATCAGCCCCAGCATTTT. Protein sequence: CASSATGSNQPQHF.

The CDR3 DNA follows: TGTGCCAGTAGTATGAGGGACAGACTGAACACTGAAGCTTTCTTT. This translates into CASSMRDRLNTEAFF. V usage is TRBV19 and J usage is TRBJ1-1; TRBD1 matches 7 bases. J gave up 0 bases and V 3 bases, and 4 bases lay outside the gene matches. There are 15 residues in the CDR3. Germline CDR1 and CDR2: LNHDA and SQIVND (reference sequence).

There are a few counts of this clone. The chain links TRBV19 to TRBJ1-1; D gene uncertain. This CDR3 region has 13 residues. Trimming shortened V by 7 bases and J by 7 bases, and 16 bases separated the two germline ends. Germline V lookup: CDR1 LNHDA, CDR2 SQIVND (reference sequence). CDR3: CASTDPGLLEAFF. CDR3 DNA: TGTGCCAGTACCGATCCCGGGCTCCTTGAAGCTTTCTTT.

The CDR3 bases are TGTGCCAGCAGCCGGGGACAGGGAAGTGGCTACACCTTC. Protein product: CASSRGQGSGYTF. V usage is TRBV7-9 and J usage is TRBJ1-2, with 9 positions matching TRBD1. The V gene end was trimmed by 5 bases and the J gene end by 7 bases; junction bases not matched to a gene: 5. Per germline, CDR1 SEHNR and CDR2 FQNEAQ (reference sequence). This CDR3 has 13 amino acids.

This sequence joins TRBV7-9 and TRBJ2-1, with a tentative D call TRBD1 (7 bases). CDR3 length: 14 residues. Trimming left V 7 bases short and J 4 bases short, with 14 bases between. The germline V gene encodes CDR1 SEHNR and CDR2 FQNEAQ (reference sequence). CDR3 coding DNA: TGTGCCAGCATCAGGGGGGCGGGATACAATGAGCAGTTCTTC. Encoded protein: CASIRGAGYNEQFF.

The chain recombines TRBV5-4 with TRBJ2-7; 13 bases agree with TRBD2. The trim removed 4 bases at V and 4 bases at J, leaving 8 bases unmatched. The CDR3 extends over 16 amino acids. Germline V CDR1 and CDR2: SGHNT, YYREEE (reference sequence). CDR3 coding DNA: TGTGCCAGCAGCCCTGCCGGGACTAGCGGGACTTACGAGCAGTACTTC. It yields the protein CASSPAGTSGTYEQYF.

The chain employs TRBV4-1 and TRBJ1-6, with 7 bases aligning to TRBD1. Losses at the gene ends were 11 bases for V and 7 bases for J; bases not matched to a gene: 5. Looked up from germline, CDR1 is MGHRA and CDR2 is YSYEKL. This CDR3 comprises 12 residues. The CDR3 coding sequence is TGCGCCGCAAGGGGGCTAAATTCACCCCTCCACTTT. Protein sequence: CAARGLNSPLHF.

The chain recombines TRBV28 with TRBJ2-7; the match to TRBD1 covers 7 bases. In germline, CDR1 is MDHEN, CDR2 SYDVKM. The length of the CDR3 is 15 residues. V was clipped by 5 bases and J by 0 bases; unmatched bases: 7. CDR3 region: CASSPGQEISYEQYF. The CDR3 nucleotides are TGTGCCAGCAGTCCAGGACAGGAGATCTCCTACGAGCAGTACTTC.

A few counts support this clone. The rearrangement joins TRBV7-8 to TRBJ1-6, with D uncertain. V shed 4 bases and J shed 2 bases, with 9 bases lying between them. The CDR3 runs to 15 residues. Germline CDR1 is SGHVS and CDR2 is FQNEAQ. Here the CDR3 DNA reads TGTGCCAGCAGCTCTAGTAGCCCCTATAATTCACCCCTCCACTTT. Protein sequence: CASSSSSPYNSPLHF.

This clone was picked up one time. J is TRBJ1-2 and V is TRBV5-6; weak D call: TRBD1 (6 bases). Germline V CDR1 and CDR2: SGHDT, YYEEEE. The V end lost 4 bases, the J end lost 0 bases, and 10 bases lay between the germline ends. CDR3 length equals 14 residues. The CDR3 region is CASSLTGTNYGYTF. CDR3 DNA: TGTGCCAGCAGCCTTACAGGGACTAACTATGGCTACACCTTC.

The rearrangement uses TRBV30 and TRBJ1-5, with D uncertain. This CDR3 comprises 13 residues. Germline V gene lookup returns CDR1 GTSNPN and CDR2 SVGIG (reference sequence). Trimming cost V 2 bases and J 2 bases, with 7 bases left between them. The CDR3 loop reads CAWSLMGNQPQHF. The CDR3 DNA reads TGTGCCTGGAGTCTAATGGGCAATCAGCCCCAGCATTTT.

The CDR3 coding sequence is TGTGCCACCAGCAGAGATCTAGCGGGCCTAGGGCAGTACTTC. This encodes CATSRDLAGLGQYF. V is TRBV15 and J is TRBJ2-7; TRBD2 aligns across 8 bases. Germline CDR1 and CDR2: LNHNV and YYDKDF (reference sequence). The V segment lost 0 bases and the J segment 9 bases; nucleotides outside the gene matches: 7. The CDR3 runs to 14 residues.

V gene TRBV10-3 combines with J gene TRBJ2-3; D is ambiguous. CDR3 length: 11 amino acids. V lost 10 bases to trimming and J lost 2 bases, with 7 bases between them. Germline V gene data show CDR1 as ENHRY and CDR2 as SYGVKD. The CDR3 nucleotides read TGTGCCACCCTCTCCACAGATACGCAGTATTTT. Translating gives CATLSTDTQYF.

The V gene is TRBV9, the J gene TRBJ1-1; D possibly corresponds to TRBD1 (5 bases). V was clipped by 0 bases and J by 7 bases, with 7 bases between them. The CDR3 has 12 amino acids. Germline V gives CDR1 SGDLS, CDR2 YYNGEE. DNA of the CDR3: TGTGCCAGCAGCGTAGGACAGCTTGAAGCTTTCTTT. It translates to CASSVGQLEAFF.

The gene calls are TRBV5-1 and TRBJ2-5, with TRBD1 as a possible D gene (5 bases). V dropped 9 bases and J dropped 5 bases, with 29 bases sitting between them. In germline, CDR1 is SGHRS, CDR2 YFSETQ. CDR3 length: 17 residues. CDR3 amino acids: CAIEIPRPTGPKETQYF. The CDR3 coding sequence is TGCGCCATCGAAATCCCCCGACCAACAGGCCCTAAGGAGACCCAGTACTTC.

J is TRBJ1-4 and V is TRBV28; 9 bases are shared with TRBD1. V was pared by 8 bases and J by 7 bases, with 11 bases of the junction left unmatched. CDR3 length: 15 residues. Germline CDR1 MDHEN, CDR2 SYDVKM. The CDR3 DNA reads TGTGCCAGCGCTCTTCCGGGACAGGGAAGTGAAAAACTGTTTTTT. Its translation: CASALPGQGSEKLFF.

The chain has TRBV2 and TRBJ2-1; 12 bases are a match to TRBD2. V was pared by 6 bases and J by 7 bases, with 10 bases of the junction left unmatched. The CDR3 loop spans 16 amino acids. Germline-derived CDR1 and CDR2 are SNHLY and FYNNEI. The CDR3 here is CASSPRTSGVGNEQFF. CDR3 nucleotide sequence: TGTGCCAGCAGCCCGAGGACTAGCGGGGTAGGGAATGAGCAGTTCTTC.

The CDR3: CASSKGSGSGIPDYSNQPQHF. The CDR3 DNA reads TGTGCCAGCAGCAAAGGTTCCGGATCAGGGATTCCCGATTATAGCAATCAGCCCCAGCATTTT. The gene calls are TRBV21-1 and TRBJ1-5; TRBD1 is the table's D call and was not checked against the DNA. TRBV21-1 is an annotated pseudogene. The length of the CDR3 is 21 residues.